This TCR beta chain comes out of a study of cytotoxic CD8 clonotypes in ibrutinib-treated CLL. This table comes from immunoSEQ multiplex PCR, and its TCRdb copy is limited to in-frame clones, with some not included. In the table there are fewer than 80,000 clones, roughly 50% of which are singletons. This clonotype was sampled from a human donor with chronic lymphocytic leukemia. This specimen was PBMCs, taken after 12 months of ibrutinib treatment.

CDR3 in DNA: TGTGCCAGCTCACCCGGTGGTTCCTATAATTCACCCCTCCACTTT. This sequence encodes CASSPGGSYNSPLHF. The chain joins TRBV18 to TRBJ1-6, with unresolved D. Per germline, CDR1 KGHSH and CDR2 LQKENI. V lost 3 bases, J lost 1 base, and 7 bases lay in between. The CDR3 runs 15 residues.